The entry below gives a single T cell receptor beta chain sequence along with its context. Its specificity is unknown. This specimen belongs to a study of T cell responses to AZD1222 COVID-19 vaccine. Study summary: Timing groups of about 4 and about 12 weeks for second doses were pooled. Whole-study results and caveats: Among those given AZD1222, only five or six were seropositive at baseline.

The CDR3 extends over 13 amino acids. CDR1 is MGHRA, CDR2 YSYEKL, per germline. The V end was cut by 0 bases, the J end by 7 bases, with 6 bases between. This table comes from immunoSEQ multiplex PCR, and its TCRdb copy is limited to in-frame clones, with some not included. The data show roughly 180,000 clones, with approximately 90% seen just once and roughly 3.1% held by the top ten. The chain uses TRBV4-1 and TRBJ2-2; no clear D. This clonotype was sampled from an adult in good health. The source was peripheral blood, collected on day 0 of AZD1222 vaccination. The CDR3 is CASSQDRSGELFF. The DNA for the CDR3 is TGCGCCAGCAGCCAAGATAGGAGCGGGGAGCTGTTTTTT.